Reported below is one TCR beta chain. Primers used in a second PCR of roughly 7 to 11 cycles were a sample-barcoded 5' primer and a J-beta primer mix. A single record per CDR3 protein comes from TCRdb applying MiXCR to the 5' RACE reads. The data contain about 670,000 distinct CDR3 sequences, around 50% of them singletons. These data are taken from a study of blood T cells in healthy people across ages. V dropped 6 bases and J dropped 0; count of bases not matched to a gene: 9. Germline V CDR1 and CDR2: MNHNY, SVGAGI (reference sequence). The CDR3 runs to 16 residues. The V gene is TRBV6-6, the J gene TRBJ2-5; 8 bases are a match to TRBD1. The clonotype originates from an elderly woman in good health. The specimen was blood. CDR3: CASREGTGRYQETQYF. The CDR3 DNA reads TGTGCCAGCAGGGAAGGGACAGGCCGGTACCAAGAGACCCAGTACTTC.